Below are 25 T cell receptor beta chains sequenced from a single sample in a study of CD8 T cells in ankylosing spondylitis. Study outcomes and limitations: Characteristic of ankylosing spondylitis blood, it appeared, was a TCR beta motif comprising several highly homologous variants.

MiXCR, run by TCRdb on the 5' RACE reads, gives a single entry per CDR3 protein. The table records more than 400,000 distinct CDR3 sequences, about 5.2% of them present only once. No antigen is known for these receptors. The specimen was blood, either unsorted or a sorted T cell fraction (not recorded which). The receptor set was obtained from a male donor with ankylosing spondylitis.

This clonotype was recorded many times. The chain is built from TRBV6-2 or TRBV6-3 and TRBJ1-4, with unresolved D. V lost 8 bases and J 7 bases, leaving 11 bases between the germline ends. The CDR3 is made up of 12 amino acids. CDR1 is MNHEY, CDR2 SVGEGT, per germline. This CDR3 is CASSSSGEKLFF. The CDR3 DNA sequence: TGTGCCAGCTCTTCTTCCGGTGAAAAACTGTTTTTT.

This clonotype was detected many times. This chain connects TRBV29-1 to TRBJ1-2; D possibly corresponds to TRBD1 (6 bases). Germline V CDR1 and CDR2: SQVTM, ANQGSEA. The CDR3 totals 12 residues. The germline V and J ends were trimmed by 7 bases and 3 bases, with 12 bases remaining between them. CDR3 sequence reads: CSGWAGDYGYTF. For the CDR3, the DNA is TGCAGCGGGTGGGCAGGGGACTATGGCTACACCTTC.

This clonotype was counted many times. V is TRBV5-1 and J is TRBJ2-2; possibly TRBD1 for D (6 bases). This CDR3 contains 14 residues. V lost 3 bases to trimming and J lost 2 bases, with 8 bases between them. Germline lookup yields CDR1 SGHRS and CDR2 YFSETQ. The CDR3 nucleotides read TGCGCCAGCAGCTCACAGGGTAACACCGGGGAGCTGTTTTTT. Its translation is CASSSQGNTGELFF.

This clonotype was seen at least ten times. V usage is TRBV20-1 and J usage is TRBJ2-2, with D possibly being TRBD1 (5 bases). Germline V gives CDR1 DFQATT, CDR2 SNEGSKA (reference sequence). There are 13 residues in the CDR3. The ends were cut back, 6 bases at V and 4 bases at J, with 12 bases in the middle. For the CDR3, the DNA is TGCAGTGCACAGGTCTCGGGCACCGGGGAGCTGTTTTTT. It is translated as CSAQVSGTGELFF.

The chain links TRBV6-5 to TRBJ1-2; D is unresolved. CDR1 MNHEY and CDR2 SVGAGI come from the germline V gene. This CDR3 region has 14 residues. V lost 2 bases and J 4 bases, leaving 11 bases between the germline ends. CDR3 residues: CASSYGARSYGYTF. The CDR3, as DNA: TGTGCCAGCAGTTACGGCGCCAGGTCCTATGGCTACACCTTC.

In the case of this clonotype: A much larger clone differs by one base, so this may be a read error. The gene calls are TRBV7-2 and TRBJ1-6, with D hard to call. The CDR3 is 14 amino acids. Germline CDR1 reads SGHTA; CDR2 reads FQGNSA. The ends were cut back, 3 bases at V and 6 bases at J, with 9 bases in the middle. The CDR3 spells CASSFSRTNSPLHF. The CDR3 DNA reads TGTGCCAGCAGCTTTAGTCGGACTAATTCACCCCTCCACTTT.

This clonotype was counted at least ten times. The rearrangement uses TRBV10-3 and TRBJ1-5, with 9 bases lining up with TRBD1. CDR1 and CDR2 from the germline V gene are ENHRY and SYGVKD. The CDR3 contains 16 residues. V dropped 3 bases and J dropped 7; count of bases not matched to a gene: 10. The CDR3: CAISDSTGTGRQPQHF. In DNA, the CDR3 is TGTGCCATCAGTGATTCGACCGGGACAGGGCGGCAGCCCCAGCATTTT.

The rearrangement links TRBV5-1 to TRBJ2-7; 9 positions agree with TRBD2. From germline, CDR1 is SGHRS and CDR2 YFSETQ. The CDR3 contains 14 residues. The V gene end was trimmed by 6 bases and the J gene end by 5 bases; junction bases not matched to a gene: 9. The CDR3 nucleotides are TGCGCCAGCAAGCGTCTAGCGGGACTGAACGAGCAGTACTTC. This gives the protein CASKRLAGLNEQYF.

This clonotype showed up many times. The CDR3 protein is CASSYFRASGGYEQYF. CDR3 DNA sequence: TGTGCCAGCAGTTACTTCCGGGCTAGCGGGGGCTACGAGCAGTACTTC. This sequence joins TRBV6-2 or TRBV6-3 and TRBJ2-7; 10 bases align to TRBD2. Germline V gene lookup returns CDR1 MNHEY and CDR2 SVGEGT. This CDR3 is 16 amino acids long. The V gene end was trimmed by 1 base and the J gene end by 3 bases; junction bases not matched to a gene: 6.

DNA for the CDR3: TGTGCCAGCAGCGCGCAGGGAGGAGGCGGGGAGCTGTTTTTT. It encodes CASSAQGGGGELFF. The rearrangement links TRBV7-9 to TRBJ2-2; D may be TRBD2 (6 bases). The V gene lost 5 bases and the J gene lost 7 bases, with 14 bases spanning the gap. The CDR3 loop spans 14 amino acids. Germline V gene sequence: CDR1 SEHNR, CDR2 FQNEAQ (reference sequence).

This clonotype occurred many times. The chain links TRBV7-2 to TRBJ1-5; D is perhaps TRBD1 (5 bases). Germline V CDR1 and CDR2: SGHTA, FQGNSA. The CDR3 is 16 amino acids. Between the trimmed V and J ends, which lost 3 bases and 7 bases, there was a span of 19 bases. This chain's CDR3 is CASSFSSRVNGQPQHF. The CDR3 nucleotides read TGTGCCAGCAGCTTTTCTTCCAGGGTGAACGGGCAGCCCCAGCATTTT.

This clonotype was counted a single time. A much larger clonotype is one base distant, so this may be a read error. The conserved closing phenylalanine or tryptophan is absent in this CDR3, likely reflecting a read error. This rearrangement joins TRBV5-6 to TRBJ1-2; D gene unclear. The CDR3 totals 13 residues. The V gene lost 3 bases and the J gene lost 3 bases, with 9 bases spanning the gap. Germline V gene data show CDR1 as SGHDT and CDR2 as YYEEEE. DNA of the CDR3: TGTGCCAGCAGCTCATCCAGCTACTATGGCTACACCCTC. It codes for CASSSSSYYGYTL.

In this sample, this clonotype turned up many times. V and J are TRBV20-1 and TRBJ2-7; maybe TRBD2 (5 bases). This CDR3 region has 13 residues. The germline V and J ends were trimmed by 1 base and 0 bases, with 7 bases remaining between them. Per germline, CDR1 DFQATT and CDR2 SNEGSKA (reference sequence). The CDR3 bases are TGCAGTGCTAGAGGACGGGACTCCTACGAGCAGTACTTC. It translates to CSARGRDSYEQYF.

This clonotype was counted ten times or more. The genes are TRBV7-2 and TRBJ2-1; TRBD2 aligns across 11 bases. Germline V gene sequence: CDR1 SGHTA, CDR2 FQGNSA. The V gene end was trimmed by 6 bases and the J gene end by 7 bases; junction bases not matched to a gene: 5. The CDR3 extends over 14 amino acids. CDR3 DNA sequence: TGTGCCAGCAGAACCGCTAGCGGGAGGAATGAGCAGTTCTTC. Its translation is CASRTASGRNEQFF.

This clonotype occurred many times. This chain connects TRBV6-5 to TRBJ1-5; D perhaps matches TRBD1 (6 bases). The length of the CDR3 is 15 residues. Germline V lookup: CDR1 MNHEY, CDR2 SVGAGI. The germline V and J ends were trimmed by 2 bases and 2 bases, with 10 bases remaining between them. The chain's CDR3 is CASSYVAGGNQPQHF. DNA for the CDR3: TGTGCCAGCAGTTACGTGGCAGGGGGCAATCAGCCCCAGCATTTT.

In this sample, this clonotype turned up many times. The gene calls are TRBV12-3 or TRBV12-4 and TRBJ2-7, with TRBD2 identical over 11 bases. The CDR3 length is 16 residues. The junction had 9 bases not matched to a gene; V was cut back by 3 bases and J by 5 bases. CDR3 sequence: CASSFGLAGGEDEQYF. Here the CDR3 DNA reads TGTGCCAGCAGTTTCGGTCTAGCGGGAGGCGAGGACGAGCAGTACTTC.

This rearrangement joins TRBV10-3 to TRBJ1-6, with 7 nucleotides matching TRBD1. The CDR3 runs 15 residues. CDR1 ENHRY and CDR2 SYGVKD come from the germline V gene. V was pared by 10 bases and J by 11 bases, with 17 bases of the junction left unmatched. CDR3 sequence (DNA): TGTGCCACCATGGGAGACCCGGGACAGCGGACACCCCTCCACTTT. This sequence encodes CATMGDPGQRTPLHF.

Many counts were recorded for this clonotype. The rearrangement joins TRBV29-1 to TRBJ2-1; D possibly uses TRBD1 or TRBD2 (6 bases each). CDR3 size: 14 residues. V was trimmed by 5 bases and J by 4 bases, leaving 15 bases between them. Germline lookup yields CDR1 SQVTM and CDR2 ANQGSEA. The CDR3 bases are TGCAGCGTTATGGGGGGCCGAGGTTACAATGAGCAGTTCTTC. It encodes CSVMGGRGYNEQFF.

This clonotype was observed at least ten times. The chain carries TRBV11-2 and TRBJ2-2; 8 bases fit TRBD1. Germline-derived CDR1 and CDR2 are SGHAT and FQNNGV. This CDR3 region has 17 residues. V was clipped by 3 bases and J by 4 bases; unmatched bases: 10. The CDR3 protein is CASSLERQGFATGELFF. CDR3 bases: TGTGCCAGCAGCTTGGAACGACAGGGGTTCGCCACCGGGGAGCTGTTTTTT. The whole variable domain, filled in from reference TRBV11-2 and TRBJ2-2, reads EAGVAQSPRYKIIEKRQSVAFWCNPISGHATLYWYQQILGQGPKLLIQFQNNGVVDDSQLPKDRFSAERLKGVDSTLKIQPAKLEDSAVYLCASSLERQGFATGELFFGEGSRLTVL.

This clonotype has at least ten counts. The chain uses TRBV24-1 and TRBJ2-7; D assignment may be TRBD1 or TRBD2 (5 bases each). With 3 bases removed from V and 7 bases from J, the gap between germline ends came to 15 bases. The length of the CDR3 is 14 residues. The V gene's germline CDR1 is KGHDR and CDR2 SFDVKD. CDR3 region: CATSDTGARGEQYF. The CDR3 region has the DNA TGTGCCACCAGTGATACCGGGGCCCGGGGAGAGCAGTACTTC.

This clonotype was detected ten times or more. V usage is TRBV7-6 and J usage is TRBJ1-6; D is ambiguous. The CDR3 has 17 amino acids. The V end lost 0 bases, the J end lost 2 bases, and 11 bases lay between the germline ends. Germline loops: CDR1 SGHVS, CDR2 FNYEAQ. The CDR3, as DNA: TGTGCCAGCAGCTTAGCTCGGCGGCAGACCTATAATTCACCCCTCCACTTT. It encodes CASSLARRQTYNSPLHF. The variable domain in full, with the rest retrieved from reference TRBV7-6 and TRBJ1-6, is GAGVSQSPRYKVTKRGQDVALRCDPISGHVSLYWYRQALGQGPEFLTYFNYEAQQDKSGLPNDRFSAERPEGSISTLTIQRTEQRDSAMYRCASSLARRQTYNSPLHFGNGTRLTVT.

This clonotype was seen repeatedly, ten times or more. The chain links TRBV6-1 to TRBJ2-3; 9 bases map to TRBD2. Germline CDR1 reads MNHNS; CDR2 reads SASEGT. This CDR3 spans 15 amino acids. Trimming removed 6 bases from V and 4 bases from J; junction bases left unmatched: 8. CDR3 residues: CASSVAGARADTQYF. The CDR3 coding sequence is TGTGCCAGCAGCGTAGCGGGGGCTCGAGCAGATACGCAGTATTTT.

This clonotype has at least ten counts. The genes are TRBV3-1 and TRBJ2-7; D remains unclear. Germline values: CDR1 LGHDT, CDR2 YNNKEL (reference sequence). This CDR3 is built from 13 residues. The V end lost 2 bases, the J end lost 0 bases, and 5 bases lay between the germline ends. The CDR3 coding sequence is TGTGCCAGCAGCCAATCGCACTCCTACGAGCAGTACTTC. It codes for CASSQSHSYEQYF.

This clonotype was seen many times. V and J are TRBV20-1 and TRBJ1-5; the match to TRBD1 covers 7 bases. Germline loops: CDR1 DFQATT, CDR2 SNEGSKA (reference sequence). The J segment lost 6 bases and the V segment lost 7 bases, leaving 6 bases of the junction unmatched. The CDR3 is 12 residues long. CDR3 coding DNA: TGCAGTGTTACAGGGGTGGGTCAGCCCCAGCATTTT. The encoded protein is CSVTGVGQPQHF.

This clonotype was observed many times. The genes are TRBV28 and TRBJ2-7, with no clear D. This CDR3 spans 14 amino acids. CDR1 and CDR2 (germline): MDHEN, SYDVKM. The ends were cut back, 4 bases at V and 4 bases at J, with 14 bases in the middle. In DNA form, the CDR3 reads TGTGCCAGCAGTTACCTTAGAGAGAATTACGAGCAGTACTTC. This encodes CASSYLRENYEQYF. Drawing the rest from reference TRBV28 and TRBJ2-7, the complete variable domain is DVKVTQSSRYLVKRTGEKVFLECVQDMDHENMFWYRQDPGLGLRLIYFSYDVKMKEKGDIPEGYSVSREKKERFSLILESASTNQTSMYLCASSYLRENYEQYFGPGTRLTVT.